Sequencing of this T cell receptor beta chain was carried out in a study of shared clonotypes between healthy human individuals. CD45RO negativity and positive selection for CCR7 defined naive CD8 cells, a population that excluded terminally differentiated effector memory CD45RA+ cells. This clone has a single count. Method: immunoSEQ multiplex PCR; TCRdb's copy keeps in-frame clones and lacks some. The sample shows around 2.1 million clones, more than 85% of them seen only once. The sequence was obtained from a man aged 18 to 30 in good health. Some clones in this sample may be carry-over from other donors' samples. Sample: naive CD8+ T cells from PBMCs.

The CDR3 sequence: CASSSSWGNTIYF. In DNA, the CDR3 is TGTGCCAGCAGCTCCTCGTGGGGAAACACCATATATTTT. The V call is TRBV7-2, the J call TRBJ1-3, with no clear D. Germline assignment: CDR1 SGHTA and CDR2 FQGNSA. V lost 4 bases, J lost 4 bases, and 8 bases lay in between. The CDR3 loop spans 13 amino acids. The full variable domain, its missing parts supplied by reference TRBV7-2 and TRBJ1-3, is GAGVSQSPSNKVTEKGKDVELRCDPISGHTALYWYRQSLGQGLEFLIYFQGNSAPDKSGLPSDRFSAERTGGSVSTLTIQRTQQEDSAVYLCASSSSWGNTIYFGEGSWLTVV.